This T cell receptor beta chain stems from a study of shared clonotypes between healthy human individuals. Produced via immunoSEQ multiplex PCR; TCRdb's table is partial and in-frame only. The sample includes about 380,000 clones, 90% to 98% of them seen just once. After removal of 0 bases from V and 2 bases from J, the junction contained 0 bases not matched to a gene. The CDR3 consists of 15 residues. The germline gives CDR1 PRHDT, CDR2 FYEKMQ (reference sequence). CD8 memory merged CD45RO+ with CCR7-negative CD45RA+ TemRA cells. Sample: memory CD8+ T cells sorted from blood. Regarding subset: CD45RO+ cells pooled with CCR7-negative TemRA cells. This sequence joins TRBV13 and TRBJ2-1; TRBD2 matches 8 bases. This TCR was sampled from a man aged 25 to 45 in good health. The chain's CDR3 is CASSLGGLAYNEQFF. In nucleotides, the CDR3 is TGTGCCAGCAGCTTAGGGGGACTAGCCTACAATGAGCAGTTCTTC.